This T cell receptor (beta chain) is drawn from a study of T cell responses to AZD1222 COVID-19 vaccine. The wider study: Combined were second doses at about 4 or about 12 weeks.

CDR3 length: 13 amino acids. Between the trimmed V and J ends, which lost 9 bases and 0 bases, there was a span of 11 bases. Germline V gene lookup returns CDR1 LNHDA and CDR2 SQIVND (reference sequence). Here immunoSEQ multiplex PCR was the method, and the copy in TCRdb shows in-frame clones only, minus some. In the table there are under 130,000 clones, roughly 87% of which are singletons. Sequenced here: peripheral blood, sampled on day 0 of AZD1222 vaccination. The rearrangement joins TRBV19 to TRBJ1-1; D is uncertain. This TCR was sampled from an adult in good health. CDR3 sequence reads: CASNIGLNTEAFF. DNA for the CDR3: TGTGCCAGCAATATCGGGCTGAACACTGAAGCTTTCTTT.